A selection of T cell receptor beta chains follows, all from one sample in a study of shared clonotypes between healthy human individuals. Assay used: immunoSEQ multiplex PCR; TCRdb lists only in-frame clones, some missing. The top ten clones hold 1.2% of a sample with about 2 million clones, less than 95% of them seen once. Sequences were obtained from naive CD8+ T cells sorted from blood. The receptor set was obtained from a man between 18 and 29 years old in good health. CDR3s include the opening cysteine and the closing phenylalanine or tryptophan. The order of the fields is J gene, CDR3 length, V gene, CDR3 protein.

TRBJ2-3 17 TRBV28 CASSLIVGGASADTQYF
TRBJ2-7 13 TRBV6-1 CASTLGRLPEQYF
TRBJ2-7 15 TRBV6-5 CASSYASGAYYEQYF
TRBJ2-3 16 TRBV7-9 CASSLGLATSTDTQYF
TRBJ1-2 13 TRBV19 CATLSPGPYGYTF
TRBJ1-5 14 TRBV19 CASSIRDTNQPQHF
TRBJ2-2 17 TRBV7-9 CASSSTSGGLFIGELFF
TRBJ2-2 11 TRBV11-2 CASSLLGELFF
TRBJ2-7 15 TRBV12-5 CASGHPGRPSYEQYF
TRBJ2-7 14 TRBV10-1 CASSEGTGSHEQYF
TRBJ1-6 13 TRBV30 CAWSRVDRSPLHF